Listed below are T cell receptor beta chains from one sample, sequenced in a study of sequential checkpoint blockade in melanoma. Assay: immunoSEQ multiplex PCR; the TCRdb copy retains only in-frame clones and omits some. The sample holds about 19,000 clones; around 80% are singletons and the top ten take 36%. The sample was CD8+ T cells sorted from blood (inferred from file names), taken from a patient given nivolumab and ipilimumab in sequence. The receptors originated from a human donor with melanoma. The CDR3 runs from the conserved cysteine through the conserved F or W. Each record gives: J gene, clone size, V gene, D gene, CDR3 protein, CDR3 DNA. The D gene is left open where the match is weak. Clone sizes are given selectively: once, few, many, or a class where the clone is expanded.

TRBJ1-1 | . | TRBV28 | . | CASSLLGGNTEAFF | TGTGCCAGCAGTTTATTGGGGGGTAACACTGAAGCTTTCTTT
TRBJ2-1 | . | TRBV6-4 | TRBD2 | CASSDGLAGALSRFF | TGTGCCAGCAGTGACGGACTAGCGGGGGCCCTTTCCCGGTTCTTC
TRBJ2-1 | . | TRBV4-1 | . | CASLRDSSSYNEQFF | TGCGCCAGCTTACGGGACTCCAGCTCCTACAATGAGCAGTTCTTC
TRBJ1-2 | . | TRBV27 | TRBD1 | CASSSTGAYGYTF | TGTGCCAGCAGTTCCACAGGGGCGTACGGCTACACCTTC
TRBJ2-7 | once | TRBV11-2 | . | CASSLEREQYF | TGTGCCAGCAGCTTAGAACGGGAGCAGTACTTC
TRBJ2-7 | . | TRBV28 | . | CASSASRLVDPYEQYF | TGTGCCAGCAGTGCCTCTAGACTAGTCGACCCCTACGAGCAGTACTTC
TRBJ1-1 | few | TRBV30 | TRBD1 | CAWSATGGWNTEAFF | TGTGCCTGGAGCGCCACAGGGGGGTGGAACACTGAAGCTTTCTTT
TRBJ2-2 | . | TRBV19 | TRBD2 | CATRLAGGTGELFF | TGTGCCACCCGACTAGCGGGAGGGACAGGGGAGCTGTTTTTT
TRBJ2-5 | once | TRBV6-1 | TRBD2 | CARERGAMYF | TGTGCCAGGGAGCGGGGCGCGATGTACTTC
TRBJ2-3 | once | TRBV10-3 | TRBD1 | CAISEPGTGGNTQYF | TGTGCCATCAGTGAGCCTGGGACAGGGGGTAATACGCAGTATTTT
TRBJ2-7 | . | TRBV19 | TRBD1 | CASSPRDSAYEQYF | TGTGCCAGTAGTCCTCGGGACAGTGCCTACGAGCAGTACTTC
TRBJ2-7 | . | TRBV5-6 | TRBD1 | CASTGQGANEQYF | TGTGCCAGCACCGGACAGGGGGCCAACGAGCAGTACTTC
TRBJ1-1 | . | TRBV4-2 | . | CASSQEHRTHNEAFF | TGTGCCAGCAGCCAAGAGCATAGGACACACAATGAAGCTTTCTTT
TRBJ2-7 | . | TRBV7-8 | TRBD2 | CASSLASAGFYEQYF | TGTGCCAGCAGCTTAGCATCAGCGGGGTTTTACGAGCAGTACTTC
TRBJ2-5 | . | TRBV7-2 | . | CASSSHYLIAETQYF | TGTGCCAGCAGCTCCCACTACCTTATAGCGGAGACCCAGTACTTC
TRBJ2-1 | . | TRBV2 | . | CASSERGSSYNEQFF | TGTGCCAGCAGTGAAAGGGGCAGCTCCTACAATGAGCAGTTCTTC
TRBJ2-1 | . | TRBV13 | . | CASSLGGSSYNEQFF | TGTGCCAGCAGCTTAGGCGGGAGCTCCTACAATGAGCAGTTCTTC
TRBJ1-5 | once | TRBV28 | TRBD1 | CASSLWAGTGATEAQHF | TGTGCCAGCAGTTTATGGGCCGGGACAGGGGCCACCGAGGCCCAGCATTTT
TRBJ1-5 | . | TRBV27 | . | CASKGTVYGNQPQHF | TGTGCCAGCAAGGGGACTGTGTATGGGAATCAGCCCCAGCATTTT
TRBJ1-2 | . | TRBV7-9 | . | CASSLGAGNGYTF | TGTGCCAGCAGCTTAGGTGCAGGGAATGGCTACACCTTC
TRBJ1-5 | . | TRBV19 | TRBD1 | CASSIVGGRKQPQHF | TGTGCCAGTAGTATAGTAGGGGGCCGAAAACAGCCCCAGCATTTT
TRBJ1-2 | . | TRBV18 | . | CASSPPYEGDFYGYTF | TGTGCCAGCTCACCACCGTACGAGGGGGATTTCTATGGCTACACCTTC
TRBJ1-4 | . | TRBV6-5 | . | CASSYSGGEEKLFF | TGTGCCAGCAGTTACTCAGGGGGGGAGGAAAAACTGTTTTTT
TRBJ2-7 | . | TRBV7-9 | . | CASSFVLGDEQYF | TGTGCCAGCAGCTTTGTTCTCGGGGACGAGCAGTACTTC
TRBJ2-3 | . | TRBV27 | . | CASSFFYSHTDTQYF | TGTGCCAGCAGTTTTTTCTACTCTCACACAGATACGCAGTATTTT
TRBJ2-7 | once | TRBV5-6 | TRBD2 | CASSLGLAGAYEQYF | TGTGCCAGCAGCTTGGGACTAGCGGGGGCCTACGAGCAGTACTTC
TRBJ2-7 | . | TRBV27 | . | CASRATQGLNYEQYF | TGTGCCAGCAGAGCTACTCAGGGGCTGAACTACGAGCAGTACTTC
TRBJ1-1 | . | TRBV6-6 | . | CASSENTGLNTEAFF | TGTGCCAGCAGTGAGAACACAGGGTTGAACACTGAAGCTTTCTTT
TRBJ2-3 | . | TRBV13 | TRBD1 | CASSTGQGIPTDTQYF | TGTGCCAGCAGCACCGGACAGGGGATACCTACAGATACGCAGTATTTT
TRBJ1-1 | . | TRBV28 | . | CASSLSRNTEAFF | TGTGCCAGCAGTTTATCCAGGAACACTGAAGCTTTCTTT
TRBJ1-3 | medium-sized | TRBV7-6 | TRBD1 | CASSLARQGSGNTIYF | TGTGCCAGCAGCTTAGCACGACAGGGGTCGGGAAACACCATATATTTT
TRBJ1-5 | . | TRBV28 | . | CASTAGNHQPQHF | TGTGCCAGCACCGCAGGGAACCATCAGCCCCAGCATTTT
TRBJ2-2 | . | TRBV28 | TRBD1 | CASRDRGPHGELFF | TGTGCCAGCAGGGACAGGGGGCCACACGGGGAGCTGTTTTTT
TRBJ2-5 | . | TRBV11-2 | TRBD1 | CASSVTGVETQYF | TGTGCCAGCAGTGTGACAGGGGTGGAGACCCAGTACTTC
TRBJ1-1 | . | TRBV30 | TRBD1 | CASWTGIEAFF | TGTGCCTCGTGGACAGGGATTGAAGCTTTCTTT
TRBJ2-3 | . | TRBV19 | . | CASSERDTNTQYF | TGTGCCAGTAGTGAACGGGATACTAATACGCAGTATTTT
TRBJ2-5 | few | TRBV19 | TRBD2 | CASSRTSGSLETQYF | TGTGCCAGTAGCAGGACTAGCGGGAGCTTGGAGACCCAGTACTTC
TRBJ2-7 | . | TRBV13 | TRBD2 | CASSLWLAGETYEQYF | TGTGCCAGCAGCTTATGGCTAGCGGGTGAAACCTACGAGCAGTACTTC
TRBJ2-7 | . | TRBV5-1 | . | CASSLEGAGYEQYF | TGCGCCAGCAGCTTGGAAGGGGCGGGATACGAGCAGTACTTC
TRBJ2-3 | once | TRBV6-6 | . | CASKGEEQFSTDTQYF | TGTGCCAGCAAGGGAGAGGAGCAATTTAGCACAGATACGCAGTATTTT
TRBJ1-1 | . | TRBV27 | . | CASSPLQANTEAFF | TGTGCCAGCAGCCCGTTGCAAGCGAACACTGAAGCTTTCTTT
TRBJ1-1 | . | TRBV18 | . | CASSEKDRRSRTEAFF | TGTGCCAGCTCAGAAAAGGACAGAAGAAGTAGGACTGAAGCTTTCTTT
TRBJ2-1 | . | TRBV25-1 | TRBD2 | CASSEFLAGGVEQFF | TGTGCCAGCAGTGAATTCCTAGCGGGAGGGGTAGAGCAGTTCTTC
TRBJ1-5 | . | TRBV28 | . | CASSRESNQPQHF | TGTGCCAGCAGCCGGGAGAGCAATCAGCCCCAGCATTTT
TRBJ2-2 | few | TRBV21-1 | . | CARPRRGTGELFF | TGTGCCAGGCCCCGAAGGGGCACCGGGGAGCTGTTTTTT
TRBJ2-2 | . | TRBV5-4 | TRBD1 | CASSQDRGRAGELFF | TGTGCCAGCAGCCAAGACAGGGGGCGGGCCGGGGAGCTGTTTTTT
TRBJ1-2 | few | TRBV21-1 | . | CASSKVGWGRIRWGYTF | TGTGCCAGCAGCAAAGTGGGATGGGGCAGAATTCGTTGGGGCTACACCTTC
TRBJ2-2 | . | TRBV5-6 | . | CASSPGHNTGELFF | TGTGCCAGCAGCCCCGGACACAACACCGGGGAGCTGTTTTTT
TRBJ2-7 | . | TRBV14 | TRBD2 | CASSRVAGGYEQYF | TGTGCCAGCAGCCGGGTAGCGGGAGGCTACGAGCAGTACTTC
TRBJ2-1 | . | TRBV2 | TRBD2 | CASSPTSGGAYNEQFF | TGTGCCAGCAGTCCAACTAGCGGGGGGGCCTACAATGAGCAGTTCTTC
TRBJ2-7 | medium-sized | TRBV7-9 | TRBD1 | CASSLGQGNWEQYF | TGTGCCAGCAGCCTAGGACAGGGTAATTGGGAGCAGTACTTC
TRBJ2-7 | . | TRBV28 | TRBD1 | CASSLSGQVYEQYF | TGTGCCAGCAGTTTATCGGGACAGGTCTACGAGCAGTACTTC
TRBJ2-2 | few | TRBV13 | . | CASSSRGGGELFF | TGTGCCAGCAGCTCCCGAGGTGGCGGGGAGCTGTTTTTT
TRBJ2-1 | . | TRBV28 | TRBD2 | CASSFSEASGYNEQFF | TGTGCCAGCAGTTTCTCGGAGGCTAGCGGATACAATGAGCAGTTCTTC
TRBJ2-1 | once | TRBV6-6 | . | CASSRGSSYNEQFF | TGTGCCAGCAGTCGGGGGAGCTCCTACAATGAGCAGTTCTTC
TRBJ2-7 | . | TRBV6-5 | TRBD1 | CASRSRGLDYEQYF | TGTGCCAGCAGATCCAGGGGGCTAGACTACGAGCAGTACTTC
TRBJ2-1 | . | TRBV15 | TRBD1 | CATSTTGQGARPGSYNEQFF | TGTGCCACCAGCACTACCGGACAGGGTGCCCGCCCTGGGTCTTACAATGAGCAGTTCTTC
TRBJ1-1 | . | TRBV12-5 | TRBD1 | CASGFTGDPEAFF | TGTGCTAGTGGTTTTACAGGGGATCCTGAAGCTTTCTTT